This entry describes one T cell receptor (beta chain). These data belong to a study of control samples from healthy donors and cancer patients. The repertoire was sequenced with immunoSEQ multiplex PCR; TCRdb's copy has only in-frame clones and lacks some. The top ten clones hold around 6.5% of a sample with about 75,000 clones, 94% of them seen once. The sample comprised blood. The receptor was isolated from a woman between 35 and 50 years old in good health.

The DNA for the CDR3 is TGTGCCAGCAGTTTTCCTGATCGGGAGGGAGCTTTCTTT. The encoded protein is CASSFPDREGAFF. This sequence joins TRBV7-9 and TRBJ1-1; D is ambiguous. Germline V lookup: CDR1 SEHNR, CDR2 FQNEAQ (reference sequence). Trimming removed 6 bases from V and 10 bases from J, with 18 bases in between. The CDR3 has 13 amino acids.